This T cell receptor beta chain derives from a study of cytomegalovirus exposure and HLA in healthy donors. Notes on this clone: Its cognate antigen is unknown.

The PCR had 60 Vbeta and 13 Jbeta primers. How the authors handled the data: Roughly 11 million shared chains were among about 80 million unique TCR beta chains counted in a later analysis. Sequencing was performed with immunoSEQ multiplex PCR; in TCRdb, only in-frame clones are kept and a portion is missing. The V and J calls and clone size were taken over from that table, and D and trimming were inferred from the DNA. In the table there are more than 85,000 clones, about 74% of which are singletons. Study-level findings and limits: A later analysis found that most CMV-associated TCR beta chains appeared HLA-restricted. A later analysis by the authors found several of the most significant clusters apparently linked to common viral pathogens.

The CDR3 runs to 11 residues. V was shortened by 4 bases and J by 4 bases, with 6 bases between the two germline ends. Germline V gene sequence: CDR1 SGHRS, CDR2 YFSETQ. Sequencing input: PBMCs. This chain links TRBV5-1 with TRBJ2-7, with D uncertain. The TCR originated in a female donor in good health and CMV-seronegative. The CDR3 nucleotides read TGCGCCAGCAGCGAGCTATACGAGCAGTACTTC. It specifies CASSELYEQYF.